This T cell receptor (beta chain) came from a study of OX40 agonist ivuxolimab in advanced cancers. Study as a whole: Patients received intravenous ivuxolimab every 2 weeks at 0.01 to 10 mg/kg.

If patients had autoimmune disease history or systemic immunosuppression, they were excluded. The CDR3 runs to 14 residues. TCRdb keeps only in-frame clones here, not all; method: immunoSEQ multiplex PCR. The sample consists of about 33,000 clones, 80% of them appearing once. The TCR comes from an adult with an advanced solid tumor such as melanoma, head and neck, liver or kidney cancer. Source: CD4+ or CD8+ T cells sorted from blood, taken in a trial of the OX40 agonist ivuxolimab. V gene TRBV21-1 combines with J gene TRBJ2-1; the table's D call TRBD1 went unverified against the DNA. TRBV21-1 is noted as a pseudogene. The CDR3 is CASSKGQGYNEQFF. As DNA, the CDR3 is TGTGCCAGCAGCAAGGGACAGGGGTACAATGAGCAGTTCTTC.